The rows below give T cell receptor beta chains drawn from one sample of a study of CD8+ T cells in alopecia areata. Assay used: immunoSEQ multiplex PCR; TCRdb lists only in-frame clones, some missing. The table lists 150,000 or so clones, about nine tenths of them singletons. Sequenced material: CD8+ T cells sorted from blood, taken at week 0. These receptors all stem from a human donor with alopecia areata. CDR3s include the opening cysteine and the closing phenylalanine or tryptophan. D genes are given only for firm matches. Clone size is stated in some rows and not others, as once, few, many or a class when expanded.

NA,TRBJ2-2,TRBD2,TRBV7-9,TGTGCCAGCAGCCCAGCCCGTTTAGCGGGAGGGGCGAACACCGGGGAGCTGTTTTTT,CASSPARLAGGANTGELFF
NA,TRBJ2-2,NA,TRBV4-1,TGCGCCAGCAGCCAGCGGGGACCGTCCACCGGGGAGCTGTTTTTT,CASSQRGPSTGELFF
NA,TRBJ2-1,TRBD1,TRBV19,TGTGCCAGTAGCTTTACAGGGGATGAGCAGTTCTTC,CASSFTGDEQFF
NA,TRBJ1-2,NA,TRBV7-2,TGTGCCAGCGACCGGACAGACAACTATGGCTACACCTTC,CASDRTDNYGYTF
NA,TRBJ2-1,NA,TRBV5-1,TGCGCCAGCAGCTTGGGAGATCAGACCTACAATGAGCAGTTCTTC,CASSLGDQTYNEQFF
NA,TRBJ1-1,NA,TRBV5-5,TGTGCCAGCAGCTTACCGGGTGTTAACACTGAAGCTTTCTTT,CASSLPGVNTEAFF
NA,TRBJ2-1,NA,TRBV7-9,TGTGCCAGCAGCTTGAATACCAAATGGGGGGAAGGAACATGGAATGAGCAGTTCTTC,CASSLNTKWGEGTWNEQFF
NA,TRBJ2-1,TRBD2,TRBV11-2,TGTGCCAGCAGGACAGGACTAGCGGGTTGGGATGAGCAGTTCTTC,CASRTGLAGWDEQFF
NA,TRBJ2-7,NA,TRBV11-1,TGTGCCAGCAGCTTAGTAGCTGATAGCTCCTACGAGCAGTACTTC,CASSLVADSSYEQYF
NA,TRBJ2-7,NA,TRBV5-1,TGCGCCAGCAGCCTGGGGGGCTATTCCTACGAGCAGTACTTC,CASSLGGYSYEQYF
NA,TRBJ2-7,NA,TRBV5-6,TGTGCAGATGGGATTGTAGGCAGGTTGGATGCATCCTACGAGCAGTACTTC,CADGIVGRLDASYEQYF
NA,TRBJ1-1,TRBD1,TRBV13,TGTGCCAGCAGCCTATGGACAGGGAGTCGGGACACTGAAGCTTTCTTT,CASSLWTGSRDTEAFF
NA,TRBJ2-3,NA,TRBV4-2,TGTGCCAGCAGCCAAGATTCCTCGACTGTGGATACGCAGTATTTT,CASSQDSSTVDTQYF
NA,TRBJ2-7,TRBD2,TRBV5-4,TGTGCCAGCAGCCCGGGTGGGGCCCTAGCGGGCCCAAACTACGAGCAGTACTTC,CASSPGGALAGPNYEQYF
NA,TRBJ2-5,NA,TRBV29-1,TGCAGCGTTGAAAAGGCCGGGGTACAGGAGACCCAGTACTTC,CSVEKAGVQETQYF
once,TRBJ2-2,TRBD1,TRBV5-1,TGCGCCAGCAGTACCGACAGGGCCGGGGAGCTGTTTTTT,CASSTDRAGELFF
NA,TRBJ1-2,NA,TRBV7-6,TGTGCCAGCAGCTTAGACGGGGCAGGCGACGGCTACACCTTC,CASSLDGAGDGYTF
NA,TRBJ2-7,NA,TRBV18,TGTGCCAGCTCCCGGGGGTACGAGCAGTACTTC,CASSRGYEQYF
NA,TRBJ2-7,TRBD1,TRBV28,TGTGCCAGCAGTCCGCGGACAGGGCCCCCCTACGAGCAGTACTTC,CASSPRTGPPYEQYF
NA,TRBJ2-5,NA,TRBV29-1,TGCAGCGTTGAAACTGGGCTCGGGGAGACCCAGTACTTC,CSVETGLGETQYF
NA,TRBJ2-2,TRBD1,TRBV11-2,TGTGCCAGCAGCGGAGGGACAGGGCCCGGGGAGCTGTTTTTT,CASSGGTGPGELFF
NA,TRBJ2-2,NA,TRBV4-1,TGCGCCAGCAGCCCCCCTATGGTCCCCAGCGGGTGGGACACCGGGGAGCTGTTTTTT,CASSPPMVPSGWDTGELFF
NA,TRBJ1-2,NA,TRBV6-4,TGTGCCAGCAGTGACGGTGGATACTATGGCTACACCTTC,CASSDGGYYGYTF
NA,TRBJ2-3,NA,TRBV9,TGTGCCAGCAGCCCCCACCAGAGCACAGATACGCAGTATTTT,CASSPHQSTDTQYF
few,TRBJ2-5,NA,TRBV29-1,TGCAGCGTTGAAGATGCCAGCGCTGCGGAGACCCAGTACTTC,CSVEDASAAETQYF
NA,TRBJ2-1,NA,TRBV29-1,TGCAGCGTTGTGGGTTCCGGGCCCAATTACCGCTACAATGAGCAGTTCTTC,CSVVGSGPNYRYNEQFF
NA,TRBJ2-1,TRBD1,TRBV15,TGTGCCACCAGCAGAGACGGGACAGGGGGGTACAATGAGCAGTTCTTC,CATSRDGTGGYNEQFF
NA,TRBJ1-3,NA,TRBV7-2,TGTGCCAGCAGCCTTGACATGGGCGGAAACACCATATATTTT,CASSLDMGGNTIYF
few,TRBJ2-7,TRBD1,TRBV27,TGTGCCAGCAGACAGGGGGCGGCCTACGAGCAGTACTTC,CASRQGAAYEQYF
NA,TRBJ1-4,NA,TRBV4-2,TGTGCCAGCAGCTCCAAGGGGGGTAATGAAAAACTGTTTTTT,CASSSKGGNEKLFF
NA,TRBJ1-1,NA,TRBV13,TGTGCCAGCAGCTTACAGGGTTACACTGAAGCTTTCTTT,CASSLQGYTEAFF
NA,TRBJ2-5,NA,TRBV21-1,TGTGCCAGAACCCTGGGACAGGGAGAAGAGACCCAGTACTTC,CARTLGQGEETQYF
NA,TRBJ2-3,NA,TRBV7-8,TGTGCCAGCAGCTCGCTCGGGGGGCTCACAGATACGCAGTATTTT,CASSSLGGLTDTQYF
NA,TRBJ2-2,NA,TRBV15,TGTGCCACCAGCAGAGATTATTATGGGGGAAGCAGGGAAGGCACCGGGGAGCTGTTTTTT,CATSRDYYGGSREGTGELFF
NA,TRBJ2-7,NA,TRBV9,TGTGCCAGCAGCATCGGGACCTTCGGAGGGTCGTACGAGCAGTACTTC,CASSIGTFGGSYEQYF
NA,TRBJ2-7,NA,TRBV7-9,TGTGCCAGCAGCGACACAGGACACTACGAGCAGTACTTC,CASSDTGHYEQYF
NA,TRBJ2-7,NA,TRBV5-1,TGCGCCAGCAGCTTACAGGGTAGCTTCCACGAGCAGTACTTC,CASSLQGSFHEQYF